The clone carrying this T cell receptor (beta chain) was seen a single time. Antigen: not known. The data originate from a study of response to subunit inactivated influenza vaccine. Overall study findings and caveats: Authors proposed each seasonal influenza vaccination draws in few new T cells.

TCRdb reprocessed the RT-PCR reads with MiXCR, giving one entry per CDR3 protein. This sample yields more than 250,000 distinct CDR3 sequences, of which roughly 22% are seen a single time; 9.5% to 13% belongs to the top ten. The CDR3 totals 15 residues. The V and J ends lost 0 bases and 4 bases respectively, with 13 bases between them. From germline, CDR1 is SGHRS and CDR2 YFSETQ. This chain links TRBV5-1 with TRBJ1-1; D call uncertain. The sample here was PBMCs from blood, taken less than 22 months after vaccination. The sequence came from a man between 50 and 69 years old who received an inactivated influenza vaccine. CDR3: CASSLEGGWGTEAFF. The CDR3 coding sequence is TGCGCCAGCAGCTTGGAAGGAGGGTGGGGCACTGAAGCTTTCTTT. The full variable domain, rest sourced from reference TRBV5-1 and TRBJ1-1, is KAGVTQTPRYLIKTRGQQVTLSCSPISGHRSVSWYQQTPGQGLQFLFEYFSETQRNKGNFPGRFSGRQFSNSRSEMNVSTLELGDSALYLCASSLEGGWGTEAFFGQGTRLTVV.